The 7 T cell receptor beta chains below were found in one sample sequenced in a study of radiotherapy plus CTLA-4 blockade in lung cancer. Only in-frame clones appear in the TCRdb table, and some are missing; sequencing was by immunoSEQ multiplex PCR. The sample includes about 56,000 clones, more than 60% of them seen just once. Sequencing was performed on peripheral blood, taken from a patient treated with radiotherapy plus ipilimumab. The receptors shown here come from a human donor with non-small cell lung cancer who had a complete response to radiotherapy plus ipilimumab.

The gene calls are TRBV18 and TRBJ1-2, with TRBD1 matching 11 bases. Germline CDR1 and CDR2: KGHSH and LQKENI. The CDR3 covers 14 residues. After removal of 5 bases from V and 7 bases from J, the junction contained 6 bases not matched to a gene. The CDR3 reads CASSTGQGAGGYTF. DNA for the CDR3: TGTGCCAGCTCAACAGGACAGGGGGCTGGTGGCTACACCTTC.

This clone was seen once. The chain uses TRBV6-1 and TRBJ2-2; 7 bases match TRBD1. This CDR3 has 15 amino acids. CDR1 MNHNS and CDR2 SASEGT come from the germline V gene. Trimming at V came to 2 bases and at J to 2 bases, leaving 2 bases not matched to a gene. The CDR3 loop reads CASSERDRNTGELFF. The DNA for the CDR3 is TGTGCCAGCAGTGAACGGGACAGAAACACCGGGGAGCTGTTTTTT.

J is TRBJ2-7 and V is TRBV6-6; 8 nucleotides line up with TRBD2. Looked up from germline, CDR1 is MNHNY and CDR2 is SVGAGI (reference sequence). The CDR3 is 14 amino acids. V trimming: 2 bases; J trimming: 7 bases; junction bases outside the gene matches: 7. The CDR3 region is CASSYEAGVWEQYV. In DNA form, the CDR3 reads TGTGCCAGCAGTTACGAAGCGGGAGTTTGGGAGCAGTACGTC.

V usage is TRBV28 and J usage is TRBJ1-6; a possible D gene is TRBD1 (6 bases). V was shortened by 5 bases and J by 7 bases, with 15 bases between the two germline ends. The CDR3 totals 15 residues. Germline CDR1 MDHEN, CDR2 SYDVKM. The CDR3 loop is CASSIQGRGNSPLHF. The CDR3 coding sequence is TGTGCCAGCAGTATACAGGGTAGAGGCAATTCACCCCTCCACTTT.

The J gene is TRBJ1-2, the V gene TRBV7-2; 10 bases are shared with TRBD1. The V gene's germline CDR1 is SGHTA and CDR2 FQGNSA. CDR3 length: 14 amino acids. After removal of 4 bases from V and 6 bases from J, the junction contained 5 bases not matched to a gene. CDR3 coding DNA: TGTGCCAGCAGCTCGACAGGGGGCCTCAATGGCTACACCTTC. It specifies CASSSTGGLNGYTF.

The chain is built from TRBV2 and TRBJ1-1; TRBD1 is a possible D gene (6 bases). Trimming left V 7 bases short and J 3 bases short, with 24 bases between. Germline V gives CDR1 SNHLY, CDR2 FYNNEI. CDR3 length: 17 residues. CDR3 nucleotides: TGTGCCAGCATAAGTGGGGTCAAACTCAGGGGAGACACTGAAGCTTTCTTT. Its translation: CASISGVKLRGDTEAFF.

The gene calls are TRBV18 and TRBJ2-5; 7 nucleotides agree with TRBD1. Germline V gene sequence: CDR1 KGHSH, CDR2 LQKENI. The CDR3 is 13 residues long. Trimming at V came to 3 bases and at J to 3 bases, leaving 1 base not matched to a gene. The CDR3 bases are TGTGCCAGCTCACCCGGGACAGAAGAGACCCAGTACTTC. This encodes CASSPGTEETQYF.